This T cell receptor beta chain was found in a study of cytotoxic CD8 clonotypes in ibrutinib-treated CLL. This clone was seen only once. Repertoires were generated with immunoSEQ multiplex PCR, while TCRdb's copy carries only in-frame clones and drops some. The table lists about 130,000 clones, approximately 81% of them singletons. This sequence originates from a human donor with chronic lymphocytic leukemia. The specimen comprised PBMCs, sampled after 24 months of ibrutinib treatment.

CDR3: CASSHTTPGYEQYF. The CDR3 DNA sequence: TGTGCCAGCAGCCATACTACCCCAGGCTACGAGCAGTACTTC. The chain links TRBV11-2 to TRBJ2-7, with unresolved D. Deletions cut 5 bases from V and 3 bases from J, with 14 bases between. CDR3 length: 14 residues. Germline-derived CDR1 and CDR2 are SGHAT and FQNNGV.